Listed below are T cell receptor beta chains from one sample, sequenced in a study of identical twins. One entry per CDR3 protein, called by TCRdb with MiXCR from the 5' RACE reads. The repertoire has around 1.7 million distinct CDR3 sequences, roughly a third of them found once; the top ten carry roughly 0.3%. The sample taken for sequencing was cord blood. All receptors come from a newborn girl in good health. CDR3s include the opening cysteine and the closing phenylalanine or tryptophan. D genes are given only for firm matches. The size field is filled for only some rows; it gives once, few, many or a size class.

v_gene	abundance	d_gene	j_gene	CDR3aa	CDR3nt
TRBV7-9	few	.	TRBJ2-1	CASSRVRAHNEQFF	TGTGCCAGCAGCCGAGTTCGGGCCCACAATGAGCAGTTCTTC
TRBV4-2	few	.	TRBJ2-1	CASSSTNIGPYNEQFF	TGTGCCAGCAGTTCAACTAATATTGGACCCTACAATGAGCAGTTCTTC
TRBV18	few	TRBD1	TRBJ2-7	CASSPRGYYYEQYF	TGTGCCAGCTCTCCCAGGGGGTACTACTACGAGCAGTACTTC
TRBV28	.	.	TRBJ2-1	CASSPPRQRGGDEQFF	TGTGCCAGCAGTCCCCCACGGCAAAGGGGCGGGGATGAGCAGTTCTTC
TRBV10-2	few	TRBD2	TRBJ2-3	CASGGVLDYTQYF	TGCGCCAGCGGGGGGGTCCTCGACTATACGCAGTATTTT
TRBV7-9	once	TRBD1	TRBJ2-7	CASSLVGTVPLEQYF	TGTGCCAGCAGCTTAGTGGGGACAGTCCCCCTCGAGCAGTACTTC
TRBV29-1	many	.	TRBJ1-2	CSLGANYGYTF	TGCAGCCTTGGGGCTAACTATGGCTACACCTTC
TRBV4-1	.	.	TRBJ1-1	CASSHERMNTEAFF	TGCGCCAGCAGCCACGAGAGGATGAACACTGAAGCTTTCTTT
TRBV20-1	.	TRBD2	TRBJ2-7	CSALGGLVYEQYF	TGCAGTGCCCTAGGGGGACTAGTCTACGAGCAGTACTTC
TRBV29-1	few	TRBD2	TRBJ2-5	CSVDLLATRKTQYF	TGCAGCGTTGATTTACTAGCGACGAGAAAGACCCAGTACTTC
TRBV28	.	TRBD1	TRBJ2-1	CASSLGGRGRREQFF	TGTGCCAGCAGTTTAGGGGGCAGGGGGCGGCGGGAGCAGTTCTTC
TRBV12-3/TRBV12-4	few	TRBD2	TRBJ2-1	CASTQRLAEYNEQFF	TGTGCCAGTACCCAACGACTAGCGGAATATAATGAGCAGTTCTTC
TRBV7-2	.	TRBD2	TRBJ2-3	CASSLGSAGDTQYF	TGTGCCAGCAGCTTAGGCTCAGCGGGGGATACGCAGTATTTT
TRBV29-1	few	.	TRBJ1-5	CSLAASNQPQHF	TGCAGCCTGGCGGCTAGCAATCAGCCCCAGCATTTT
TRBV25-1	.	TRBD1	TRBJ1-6	CASTSDRGDSPLHF	TGTGCCAGCACCTCGGACAGGGGGGATTCACCCCTCCACTTT
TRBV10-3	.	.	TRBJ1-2	CATSDARGTYGYTF	TGTGCCACCAGTGATGCCAGGGGAACCTATGGCTACACCTTC
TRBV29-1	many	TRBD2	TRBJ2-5	CSVGTSGETQYF	TGCAGCGTTGGGACTAGCGGGGAGACCCAGTACTTC
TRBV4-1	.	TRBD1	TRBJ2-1	CASSQPLYRDRVGNERFF	TGCGCCAGCAGCCAACCCCTTTACCGGGACAGGGTAGGGAATGAGCGGTTCTTC
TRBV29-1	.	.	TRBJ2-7	CSVRTAAYEQYF	TGCAGCGTTAGGACAGCGGCCTACGAGCAGTACTTC
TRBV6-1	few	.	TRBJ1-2	CASSARQDHGYTF	TGTGCCAGCAGTGCGCGTCAGGACCATGGCTACACCTTC
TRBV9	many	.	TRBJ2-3	CASSVDYTDTQYF	TGTGCCAGCAGCGTAGACTACACAGATACGCAGTATTTT
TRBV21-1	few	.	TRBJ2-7	CASPRAVYEQYF	TGTGCCAGCCCCCGGGCTGTTTACGAGCAGTACTTC
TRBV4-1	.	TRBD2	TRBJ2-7	CASSQLASGRPGNEQYF	TGCGCCAGCAGCCAATTGGCTAGCGGGAGGCCGGGAAATGAGCAGTACTTC
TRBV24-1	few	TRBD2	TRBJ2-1	CATSDPTSGSYNEQFF	TGTGCCACCAGTGACCCGACTAGCGGGAGCTACAATGAGCAGTTCTTC
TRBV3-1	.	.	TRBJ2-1	CASSQDLDRPSYEQFF	TGTGCCAGCAGCCAAGATTTAGACAGGCCTTCCTACGAGCAGTTCTTC
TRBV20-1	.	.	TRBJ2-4	CSARQFLAKNIQYF	TGCAGTGCTAGGCAGTTCTTAGCCAAAAACATTCAGTACTTC
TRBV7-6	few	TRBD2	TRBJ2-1	CASSLAKGLAETLRYNEQFF	TGTGCCAGCAGCTTAGCGAAGGGCCTAGCGGAAACTCTAAGGTACAATGAGCAGTTCTTC
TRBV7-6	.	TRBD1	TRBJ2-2	CASRELGTGNTGELFF	TGTGCCAGCAGAGAGCTTGGGACAGGGAACACCGGGGAGCTGTTTTTT
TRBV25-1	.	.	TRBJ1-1	CASSTGLYTEAFF	TGTGCCAGCAGCACAGGACTCTACACTGAAGCTTTCTTT
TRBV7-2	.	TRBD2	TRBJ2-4	CASKPGTSGNIQYF	TGTGCCAGCAAGCCAGGGACTAGTGGAAACATTCAGTACTTC
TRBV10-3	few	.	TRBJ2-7	CAISMTASYEQYF	TGTGCCATCAGTATGACAGCCTCCTACGAGCAGTACTTC
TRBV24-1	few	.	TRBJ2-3	CATSENRLASTDTQYF	TGTGCCACCAGTGAAAACCGTTTGGCGAGCACAGATACGCAGTATTTT
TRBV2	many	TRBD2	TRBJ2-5	CASRARGTSKETQYF	TGTGCCAGCAGGGCACGTGGGACTAGCAAAGAGACCCAGTACTTC
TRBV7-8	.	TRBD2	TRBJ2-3	CASSTGLAVGGSDTQYF	TGTGCCAGCAGCACTGGACTAGCCGTAGGGGGATCAGATACGCAGTATTTT
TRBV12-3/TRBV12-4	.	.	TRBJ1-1	CASSLSQEREAFF	TGTGCCAGCAGTTTAAGCCAGGAGCGTGAAGCTTTCTTT
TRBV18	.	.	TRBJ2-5	CASSPQETPYF	TGTGCCAGCTCGCCCCAAGAGACCCCGTACTTC
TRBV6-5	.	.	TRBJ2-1	CASSSVNGQFF	TGTGCCAGCAGCTCAGTGAATGGGCAGTTCTTC
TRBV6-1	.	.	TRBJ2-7	CASREVYEQYF	TGTGCCAGCAGGGAAGTTTACGAGCAGTACTTC
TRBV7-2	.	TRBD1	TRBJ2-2	CASSLASVDRDDGELFF	TGTGCCAGCAGCTTAGCTAGTGTTGACAGGGACGACGGGGAGCTGTTTTTT
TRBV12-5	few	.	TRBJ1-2	CASGLGGGYGYTF	TGTGCTAGTGGTTTGGGGGGCGGCTATGGCTACACCTTC
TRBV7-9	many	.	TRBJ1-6	CASSLANNSPLHF	TGTGCCAGCAGTTTAGCTAATAATTCACCCCTCCACTTT
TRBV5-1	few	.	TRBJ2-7	CASSRSPQGGSYEQYF	TGCGCCAGCAGCCGCTCCCCACAGGGAGGTTCCTACGAGCAGTACTTC
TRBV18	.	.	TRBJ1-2	CASSRSRGYGYTF	TGTGCCAGCTCAAGGTCCAGGGGCTATGGCTACACCTTC
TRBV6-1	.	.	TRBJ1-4	CASRGLGARNEKLFF	TGTGCCAGCCGAGGACTCGGCGCCCGTAATGAAAAACTGTTTTTT
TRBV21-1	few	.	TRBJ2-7	CASYSRDKLSEQYF	TGTGCCAGCTACTCCCGGGACAAACTTAGCGAGCAGTACTTC
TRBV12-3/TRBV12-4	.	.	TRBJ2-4	CASSSVGGGEKNIQYF	TGTGCCAGCAGTTCCGTCGGGGGCGGAGAAAAAAACATTCAGTACTTC
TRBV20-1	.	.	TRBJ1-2	CSARGSADYGYTF	TGCAGTGCTAGAGGTTCGGCCGATTATGGCTACACCTTC
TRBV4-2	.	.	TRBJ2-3	CASSQEQLTDTQYF	TGTGCCAGCAGCCAAGAACAACTCACAGATACGCAGTATTTT
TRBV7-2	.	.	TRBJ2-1	CASSSNTFEQFF	TGTGCCAGCAGCTCCAACACTTTTGAGCAGTTCTTC
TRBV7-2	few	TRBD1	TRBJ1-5	CASTQDRGRQPQHF	TGTGCCAGCACTCAGGACAGGGGAAGACAGCCCCAGCATTTT
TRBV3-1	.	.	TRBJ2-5	CASSLLHGGRGNEQYF	TGTGCCAGCAGCCTCCTACACGGGGGCCGGGGGAATGAGCAGTACTTC
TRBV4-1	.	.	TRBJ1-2	CASSQVVGKSGYTF	TGCGCCAGCAGCCAAGTCGTAGGGAAAAGTGGCTACACCTTC
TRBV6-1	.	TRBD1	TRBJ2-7	CASSGRTGQAYEQYF	TGTGCCAGCAGTGGTCGGACAGGGCAGGCCTACGAGCAGTACTTC
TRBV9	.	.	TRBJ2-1	CASSVASNSYNEQFF	TGTGCCAGCAGCGTAGCGTCCAACTCCTACAATGAGCAGTTCTTC
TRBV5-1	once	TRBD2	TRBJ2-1	CASSPRGGGNYNEQFF	TGCGCCAGCAGCCCCCGTGGCGGGGGGAACTACAATGAGCAGTTCTTC
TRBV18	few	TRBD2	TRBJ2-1	CASSPNPSGLNEQFF	TGTGCCAGCTCACCGAACCCTAGCGGGCTTAATGAGCAGTTCTTC
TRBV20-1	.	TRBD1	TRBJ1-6	CSAREWDRAYSPLHF	TGCAGTGCTAGAGAATGGGACAGGGCCTATTCACCCCTCCACTTT
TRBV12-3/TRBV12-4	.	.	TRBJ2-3	CASSFWESVLGQYF	TGTGCCAGCAGTTTCTGGGAATCTGTATTGGGGCAGTATTTT
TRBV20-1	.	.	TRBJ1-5	CSARVHNQPQHF	TGCAGTGCTAGAGTCCATAATCAGCCCCAGCATTTT